This T cell receptor beta chain was found in a study of PD-1 and CTLA-4 blockade in melanoma. This CDR3 region has 14 residues. V gave up 5 bases and J gave up 0 bases; unmatched junction bases: 7. The V gene's germline CDR1 is GTSNPN and CDR2 SVGIG (reference sequence). Assay: immunoSEQ multiplex PCR; the TCRdb copy retains only in-frame clones and omits some. The sample consists of 15,000 to 20,000 clones, around 72% of them appearing once. The chain employs TRBV30 and TRBJ2-7; 7 bases are shared with TRBD1. The TCR was taken from a human donor with melanoma. Sample: CD8+ T cells from peripheral blood, taken before anti-PD-1 treatment. The DNA of the CDR3 is TGTGCCTGGGACGGGACAGAGAACTCCTACGAGCAGTACTTC. Protein product: CAWDGTENSYEQYF.